This T cell receptor (beta chain) was obtained from a study of T cell responses to AZD1222 COVID-19 vaccine. Study-wide results and caveats: Close to half of spike-specific TCRs reportedly recognize unmutated variant regions.

With 6 bases removed from V and 2 bases from J, the gap between germline ends came to 14 bases. This CDR3 has 15 residues. The germline V gene has CDR1 LGHNT and CDR2 FRNRAP. About this clone: Antigen: not known.

This table comes from immunoSEQ multiplex PCR, and its TCRdb copy is limited to in-frame clones, with some not included. The table records tens of thousands of clones, 65% to 80% of them present only once. Samples with a second dose at about 4 or about 12 weeks were pooled together. The V call is TRBV12-5, the J call TRBJ1-5, with D perhaps TRBD1 (6 bases). The source is an adult who received the AZD1222 COVID-19 vaccine. The sequences come from peripheral blood, collected 28 days after the second AZD1222 dose. For the CDR3, the DNA is TGTGCTAGTGGCTGGGGGGCCGGGGGCAATCAGCCCCAGCATTTT. Its translation: CASGWGAGGNQPQHF.